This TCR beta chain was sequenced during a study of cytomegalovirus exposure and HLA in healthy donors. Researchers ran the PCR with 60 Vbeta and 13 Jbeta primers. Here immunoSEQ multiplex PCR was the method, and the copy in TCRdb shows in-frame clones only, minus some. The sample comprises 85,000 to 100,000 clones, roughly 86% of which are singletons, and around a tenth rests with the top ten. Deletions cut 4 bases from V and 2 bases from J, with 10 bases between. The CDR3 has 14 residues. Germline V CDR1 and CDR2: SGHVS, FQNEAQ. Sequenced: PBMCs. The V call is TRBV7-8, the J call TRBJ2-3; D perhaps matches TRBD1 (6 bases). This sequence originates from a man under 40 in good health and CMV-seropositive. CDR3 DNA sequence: TGTGCCAGCAGCTCGGACAGCCTCACAGATACGCAGTATTTT. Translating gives CASSSDSLTDTQYF.